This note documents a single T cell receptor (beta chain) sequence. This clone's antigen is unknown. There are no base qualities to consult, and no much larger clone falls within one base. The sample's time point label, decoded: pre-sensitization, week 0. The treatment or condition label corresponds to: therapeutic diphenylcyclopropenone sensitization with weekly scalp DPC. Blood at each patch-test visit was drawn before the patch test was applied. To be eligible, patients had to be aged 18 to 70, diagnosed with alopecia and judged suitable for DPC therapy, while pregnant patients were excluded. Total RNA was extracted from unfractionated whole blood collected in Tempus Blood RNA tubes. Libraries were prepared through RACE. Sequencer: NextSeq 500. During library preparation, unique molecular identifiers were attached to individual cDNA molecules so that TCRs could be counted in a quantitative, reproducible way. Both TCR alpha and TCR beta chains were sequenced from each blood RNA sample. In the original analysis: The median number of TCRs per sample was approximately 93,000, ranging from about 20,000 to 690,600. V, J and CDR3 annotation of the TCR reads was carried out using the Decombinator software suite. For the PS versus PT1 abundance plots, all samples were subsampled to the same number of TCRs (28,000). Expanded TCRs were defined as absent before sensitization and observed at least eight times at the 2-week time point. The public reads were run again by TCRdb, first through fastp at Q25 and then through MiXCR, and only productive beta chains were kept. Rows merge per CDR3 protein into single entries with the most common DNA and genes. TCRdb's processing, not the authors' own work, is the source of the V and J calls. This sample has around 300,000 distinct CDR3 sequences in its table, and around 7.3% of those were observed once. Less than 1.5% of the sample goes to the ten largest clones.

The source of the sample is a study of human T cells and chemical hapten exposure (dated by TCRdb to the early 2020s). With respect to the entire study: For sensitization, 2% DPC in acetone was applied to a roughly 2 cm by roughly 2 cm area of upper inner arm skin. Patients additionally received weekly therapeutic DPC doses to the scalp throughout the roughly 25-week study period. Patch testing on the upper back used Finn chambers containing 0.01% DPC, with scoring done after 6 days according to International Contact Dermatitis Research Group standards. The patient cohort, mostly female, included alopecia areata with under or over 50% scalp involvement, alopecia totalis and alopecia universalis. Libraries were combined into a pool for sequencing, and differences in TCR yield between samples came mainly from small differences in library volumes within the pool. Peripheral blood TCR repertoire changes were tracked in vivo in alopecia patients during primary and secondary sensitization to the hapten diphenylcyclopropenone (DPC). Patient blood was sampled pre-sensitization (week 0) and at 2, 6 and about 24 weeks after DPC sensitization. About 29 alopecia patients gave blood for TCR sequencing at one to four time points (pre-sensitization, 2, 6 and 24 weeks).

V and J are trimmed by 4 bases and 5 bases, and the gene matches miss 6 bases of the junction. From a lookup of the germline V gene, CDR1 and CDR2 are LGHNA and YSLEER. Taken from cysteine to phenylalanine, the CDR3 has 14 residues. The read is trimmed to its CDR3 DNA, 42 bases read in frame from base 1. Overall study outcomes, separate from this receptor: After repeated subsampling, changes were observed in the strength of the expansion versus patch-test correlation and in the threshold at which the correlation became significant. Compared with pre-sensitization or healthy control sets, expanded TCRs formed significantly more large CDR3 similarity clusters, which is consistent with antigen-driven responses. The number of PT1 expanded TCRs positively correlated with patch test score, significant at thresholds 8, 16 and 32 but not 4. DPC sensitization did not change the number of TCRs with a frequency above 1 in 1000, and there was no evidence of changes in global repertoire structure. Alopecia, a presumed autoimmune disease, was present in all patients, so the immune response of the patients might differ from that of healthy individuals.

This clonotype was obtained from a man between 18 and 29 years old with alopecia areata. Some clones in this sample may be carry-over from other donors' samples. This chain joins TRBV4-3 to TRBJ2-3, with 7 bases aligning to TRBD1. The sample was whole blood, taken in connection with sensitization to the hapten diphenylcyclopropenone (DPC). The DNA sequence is TGCGCCAGCAGCCCTAGGGGGCATGGAGATACGCAGTATTTT. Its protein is CASSPRGHGDTQYF.